Listed here are 13 T cell receptor beta chains from one sample, sequenced in a study of graft-versus-host responses after intestinal transplantation. Sequenced by immunoSEQ multiplex PCR; TCRdb stores in-frame clones only, minus some. The data contain some 19,000 clones, approximately 35% of them singletons. The specimen comprised alloreactive CD4+ T cells from a mixed lymphocyte reaction culture, sampled before transplantation. Subset: CFSE-low proliferating T cells sorted from roughly 6-day pre-transplant mixed lymphocyte reaction (GvH or HvG direction). These receptors all stem from a human patient who was an organ donor for intestinal transplantation.

The chain has TRBV5-5 and TRBJ2-7, with 9 bases lining up with TRBD1. Losses at the gene ends were 1 base for V and 5 bases for J; bases not matched to a gene: 13. The length of the CDR3 is 17 residues. Germline CDR1 is SGHKS and CDR2 is YYEKEE (reference sequence). The CDR3 here is CASSLHYSGTGFDEQYF. The DNA of the CDR3 is TGTGCCAGCAGCTTGCATTATTCGGGGACAGGGTTCGACGAGCAGTACTTC. The entire variable domain, with the rest obtained from reference TRBV5-5 and TRBJ2-7, is as follows: DAGVTQSPTHLIKTRGQQVTLRCSPISGHKSVSWYQQVLGQGPQFIFQYYEKEERGRGNFPDRFSARQFPNYSSELNVNALLLGDSALYLCASSLHYSGTGFDEQYFGPGTRLTVT.

This clone appeared a single time. The chain carries TRBV2 and TRBJ2-7; D ambiguous. The CDR3 is 13 amino acids. Germline lookup yields CDR1 SNHLY and CDR2 FYNNEI. V was trimmed by 8 bases and J by 1 base, leaving 12 bases between them. CDR3 sequence: CASASRKSYEQYF. As DNA, the CDR3 is TGTGCCAGCGCCTCTAGGAAGTCCTACGAGCAGTACTTC. Supplemented by reference TRBV2 and TRBJ2-7, the full variable domain reads EPEVTQTPSHQVTQMGQEVILRCVPISNHLYFYWYRQILGQKVEFLVSFYNNEISEKSEIFDDQFSVERPDGSNFTLKIRSTKLEDSAMYFCASASRKSYEQYFGPGTRLTVT.

This chain connects TRBV19 to TRBJ2-1; TRBD1 agrees at 7 bases. This CDR3 spans 16 amino acids. Germline assignment: CDR1 LNHDA and CDR2 SQIVND (reference sequence). V dropped 5 bases and J dropped 0; count of bases not matched to a gene: 7. CDR3 protein: CASSPSRDSSYNEQFF. The CDR3 nucleotides read TGTGCCAGTAGTCCCTCCCGGGACAGCTCCTACAATGAGCAGTTCTTC.

The chain couples TRBV6-5 to TRBJ2-6; perhaps TRBD1 as D (5 bases). The CDR3 extends over 14 amino acids. With 5 bases removed from V and 4 bases from J, the gap between germline ends came to 9 bases. Germline V gene sequence: CDR1 MNHEY, CDR2 SVGAGI. The CDR3 nucleotides read TGTGCCAGCAGTGAACCAGGGGGGGCCAACGTCCTGACTTTC. This encodes CASSEPGGANVLTF.

This clone was detected a few times. The V gene is TRBV10-3, the J gene TRBJ1-2, with TRBD1 matching over 8 bases. The junction had 7 bases not matched to a gene; V was cut back by 7 bases and J by 3 bases. The CDR3 is 14 residues long. Germline V gene lookup returns CDR1 ENHRY and CDR2 SYGVKD. As DNA, the CDR3 is TGTGCCATCAACGGACAGACAGGGGACTATGGCTACACCTTC. Translating it yields CAINGQTGDYGYTF.

This chain links TRBV19 with TRBJ1-2; TRBD1 matches at 10 bases. The V gene end was trimmed by 4 bases and the J gene end by 6 bases; junction bases not matched to a gene: 8. This CDR3 has 15 amino acids. The germline V gene encodes CDR1 LNHDA and CDR2 SQIVND (reference sequence). The CDR3 spells CASSNTRQGADGYTF. CDR3 DNA sequence: TGTGCCAGTAGTAACACGCGACAGGGGGCCGATGGCTACACCTTC.

In regard to this clone: Other nucleotide sequences in the sample specify the same CDR3. The chain recombines TRBV20-1 with TRBJ2-5, with a possible D match to TRBD1 (5 bases). Trimming cost V 6 bases and J 5 bases, with 7 bases left between them. Germline CDR1 reads DFQATT; CDR2 reads SNEGSKA (reference sequence). The CDR3 is 10 amino acids. This CDR3 is CSASGETQYF. The DNA of the CDR3 is TGCAGTGCATCAGGGGAGACCCAGTACTTC.

The rearrangement links TRBV20-1 to TRBJ2-1; no firm D call. The CDR3 runs 10 residues. Germline CDR1 and CDR2: DFQATT and SNEGSKA (reference sequence). V was pared by 5 bases and J by 6 bases, with 5 bases between. For the CDR3, the DNA is TGCAGTGCTTACTTCAATGAGCAGTTCTTC. This translates into CSAYFNEQFF.

The chain uses TRBV4-1 and TRBJ2-3, with 7 bases aligning to TRBD1. The CDR3 extends over 14 amino acids. CDR1 MGHRA and CDR2 YSYEKL come from the germline V gene. V dropped 3 bases and J dropped 4; count of bases not matched to a gene: 4. In nucleotides, the CDR3 is TGCGCCAGCAGCCACCGACAGGGCCCAGATACGCAGTATTTT. Translating gives CASSHRQGPDTQYF.

J is TRBJ2-7 and V is TRBV6-1; weak D call: TRBD1 (5 bases). The CDR3 runs 14 residues. The germline V gene has CDR1 MNHNS and CDR2 SASEGT. The germline V and J ends were trimmed by 4 bases and 2 bases, with 12 bases remaining between them. CDR3 amino acids: CASSAGRVAYEQYF. CDR3 bases: TGTGCCAGCAGTGCCGGCAGGGTAGCCTACGAGCAGTACTTC.

This rearrangement joins TRBV10-2 to TRBJ1-5; D unclear. V lost 3 bases to trimming and J lost 7 bases, with 19 bases between them. The germline gives CDR1 WSHSY, CDR2 SAAADI. The CDR3 totals 16 residues. The CDR3 nucleotides read TGCGCCAGCAGTGAACCCACCTTAAGGGCGGGCCAGCCCCAGCATTTT. Amino acids: CASSEPTLRAGQPQHF.

V and J are TRBV5-1 and TRBJ2-3, with 7 bases matching TRBD2. The V segment lost 1 base and the J segment 7 bases; nucleotides outside the gene matches: 12. CDR1 SGHRS and CDR2 YFSETQ come from the germline V gene. This CDR3 contains 16 residues. The CDR3 DNA sequence: TGCGCCAGCAGCTTGTTCCCCGGGGGGTTACAACATACGCAGTATTTT. It codes for CASSLFPGGLQHTQYF.

In the case of this clone: The junction differs from germline at one of its ends, possibly a read error. Other DNA sequences in this sample translate to the same CDR3. The chain uses TRBV19 and TRBJ2-3; D is unclear. CDR3 size: 14 residues. Germline-derived CDR1 and CDR2 are LNHDA and SQIVND (reference sequence). The CDR3 DNA sequence: TGCGCCAGTAGTCCCATGGGCAGCACAGATACGCAGTATTTT. This codes for CASSPMGSTDTQYF. The full variable domain, its missing parts supplied by reference TRBV19 and TRBJ2-3, is DGGITQSPKYLFRKEGQNVTLSCEQNLNHDAMYWYRQDPGQGLRLIYYSQIVNDFQKGDIAEGYSVSREKKESFPLTVTSAQKNPTAFYLCASSPMGSTDTQYFGPGTRLTVL.